Listed below are T cell receptor beta chains from one sample, sequenced in a study of blood T cell repertoires in COVID-19. Method: immunoSEQ multiplex PCR; TCRdb's copy keeps in-frame clones and lacks some. The top ten hold 4% of the sample, which has about 160,000 clones, 86% seen once. Sequenced sample: peripheral blood. Every receptor here comes from a woman between 65 and 79 years old with acute or convalescent COVID-19. CDR3s include the opening cysteine and the closing phenylalanine or tryptophan. Fields, in order: V gene, clone size, J gene, D gene, CDR3 DNA, CDR3 protein. D genes are given only for firm matches. The size entry is marked missing in some rows and otherwise reads once, few, many or a size class.

TRBV6-2/TRBV6-3	-	TRBJ2-7	TRBD1	TGTGCCAGCAGTGGCCCGGGGACAGGGAGGTACGAGCAGTACTTC	CASSGPGTGRYEQYF
TRBV7-8	-	TRBJ2-1	TRBD2	TGTGCCAGCAGCTTACCCTTCGCAGCGGGGAACAATGAGCAGTTCTTC	CASSLPFAAGNNEQFF
TRBV7-9	-	TRBJ1-4	-	TGTGCCAGCAGCTTTAGGGGAAGGAATGAAAAACTGTTTTTT	CASSFRGRNEKLFF
TRBV2	-	TRBJ1-4	-	TGTGCCAGCATCGAGCGGGGCAGGGCTCGTGAAAAACTGTTTTTT	CASIERGRAREKLFF
TRBV11-3	-	TRBJ2-3	-	TGTGCCAGCAGCTCTCGAGGTGGGAGAGATACGCAGTATTTT	CASSSRGGRDTQYF
TRBV4-3	few	TRBJ1-4	-	TGCGCCAGCAGCCATCAATTTAACTACAGGGATTCTAATGAAAAACTGTTTTTT	CASSHQFNYRDSNEKLFF
TRBV3-1/TRBV3-2	-	TRBJ2-1	-	TGTGCCAGCAGCCAAGGGTGGAGCCGCTCCTACAATGAGCAGTTCTTC	CASSQGWSRSYNEQFF
TRBV3-1/TRBV3-2	-	TRBJ2-1	-	TGTGCCAGCACCCGATCCGGTGAGCAGTTCTTC	CASTRSGEQFF
TRBV28	-	TRBJ2-7	TRBD1	TGTGCCAGCAGACAGGGGGTGGGTTACGAGCAGTACTTC	CASRQGVGYEQYF
TRBV4-3	-	TRBJ2-3	TRBD2	TGCGCCAGCAGCCAAGCCTCTCTTGCGGGACTAGCCGGAGATACGCAGTATTTT	CASSQASLAGLAGDTQYF
TRBV5-8	-	TRBJ1-5	TRBD1	TGTGCCAGCAGCGCGGACAGGGGCAGTCAGCCCCAGCATTTT	CASSADRGSQPQHF
TRBV28	-	TRBJ2-7	-	TGTGCCAGCAGTTTATTGATCCGGAGACCCTACGAGCAGTACTTC	CASSLLIRRPYEQYF
TRBV4-1	-	TRBJ2-2	-	TGCGCCAGCAGCCAACTTAGATACAAGACACAGCAGATAAGCACCGGGGAGCTGTTTTTT	CASSQLRYKTQQISTGELFF
TRBV6-1	once	TRBJ2-7	-	TGTGCCAGCGGTGACGGGTACGAGCAGTACTTC	CASGDGYEQYF
TRBV5-1	-	TRBJ1-5	-	TGCGCCAGCAGCCCGGGACTGGATAGCAATCAGCCCCAGCATTTT	CASSPGLDSNQPQHF
TRBV19	-	TRBJ1-6	TRBD1	TGTGCCAGTAGTCCCCGACAGGGGAGCTCCTATAATTCACCCCTCCACTTT	CASSPRQGSSYNSPLHF
TRBV7-2	few	TRBJ2-1	TRBD2	TGTGCCAGCAGGAAACCTATGGCGGGAGTCGGTGAGCAGTTCTTC	CASRKPMAGVGEQFF
TRBV27	-	TRBJ2-1	TRBD2	TGTGCCAGCAGTGCACCGGGACTAGCGATAAATGAGCAGTTCTTC	CASSAPGLAINEQFF
TRBV14	-	TRBJ2-2	-	TGTGCCAGCAGCCAGGACTACTACACCGGGGAGCTGTTTTTT	CASSQDYYTGELFF
TRBV12-3/TRBV12-4	-	TRBJ1-1	-	TGTGCCAGCAGGAAGACAGGAGTGCCTGAAGCTTTCTTT	CASRKTGVPEAFF
TRBV5-6	-	TRBJ2-2	TRBD2	TGTGCCAGCAGCTTCAAGTTAGCGGGAGCGCTCACCGGGGAGCTGTTTTTT	CASSFKLAGALTGELFF
TRBV4-1	few	TRBJ1-2	-	TGCGCCAGCAGCCAAGATGTTCTGGACAGCTATGGCTACACCTTC	CASSQDVLDSYGYTF
TRBV10-3	-	TRBJ1-1	-	TGTGCCATCGTAGCAGGGTTAACTGAAGCTTTCTTT	CAIVAGLTEAFF
TRBV7-2	-	TRBJ2-7	TRBD1	TGTGCCAGCAGCTCCCCGGGACAGGGGGCCCGTAGTGCCTACGAGCAGTACTTC	CASSSPGQGARSAYEQYF
TRBV20-1	few	TRBJ1-3	-	TGCAGTGCTAGTATTACAGGGTCTGGAAACACCATATATTTT	CSASITGSGNTIYF
TRBV9	-	TRBJ2-1	TRBD2	TGTGCCAGCAGCCCCGGGGAGGGCCTCACCTACAATGAGCAGTTCTTC	CASSPGEGLTYNEQFF
TRBV7-8	-	TRBJ1-2	TRBD1	TGTGCCAGCAGCCCCAGGGACAGTTCTAACTATGGCTACACCTTC	CASSPRDSSNYGYTF
TRBV3-1/TRBV3-2	-	TRBJ1-1	TRBD1	TGTGCCAGCAGCCCAACCCCTGGACAGGGGAGTACTGAAGCTTTCTTT	CASSPTPGQGSTEAFF
TRBV28	-	TRBJ2-1	-	TGTGCCAGCACAACAGGGTCCTCCTACAATGAGCAGTTCTTC	CASTTGSSYNEQFF
TRBV9	-	TRBJ2-1	TRBD2	TGTGCCAGCAGCGTAGGTTCAGGGCTAGCGGGAGGGCCGGCTGGCAATGAGCAGTTCTTC	CASSVGSGLAGGPAGNEQFF
TRBV9	-	TRBJ1-2	TRBD1	TGTGCCAGCAGCGTCGGGACAGGCCCTGCCTATGGCTACACCTTC	CASSVGTGPAYGYTF
TRBV5-1	few	TRBJ1-2	-	TGCGCCAGCAGCCTAGACAGGCGCTCGGGTGGCTACACCTTC	CASSLDRRSGGYTF
TRBV7-9	-	TRBJ2-1	-	TGTGCCAGCAGCCCCCCATTGGGGCGGGGGCCGGGTGGAGAGCAGTTCTTC	CASSPPLGRGPGGEQFF
TRBV6-5	-	TRBJ2-1	-	TGTGCCAGCAGTTACACCGGTATTGAGCAGTTCTTC	CASSYTGIEQFF
TRBV19	few	TRBJ1-5	TRBD1	TGTGCCAGTAGTCCCGGACAGGGTTGGCGCAATCAGCCCCAGCATTTT	CASSPGQGWRNQPQHF
TRBV5-5	-	TRBJ2-3	-	TGTGCCAGCAGCTTGGACAGGGCGGGAGATACGCAGTATTTT	CASSLDRAGDTQYF
TRBV6-5	-	TRBJ2-2	TRBD2	TGTGCCAGCACCCCACCGGGGGGCACCGGGGAGCTGTTTTTT	CASTPPGGTGELFF
TRBV2	few	TRBJ2-3	TRBD1	TGTGCCAGCAAGGATGAGGGACAGAGGTCGCAGTATTTT	CASKDEGQRSQYF
TRBV11-2	-	TRBJ1-2	-	TGTGCCAGCAGCTTAGCCGTGTCCTCTGGCTACACCTTC	CASSLAVSSGYTF
TRBV6-5	-	TRBJ2-7	-	TGTGCCAGCAGTTACTCCAGGGGCCCCCCCTACGAGCAGTACTTC	CASSYSRGPPYEQYF
TRBV7-6	-	TRBJ2-1	-	TGTGCCAGCAGCTTAGTCAGCGGCAGGGGCGACAATGAGCAGTTCTTC	CASSLVSGRGDNEQFF
TRBV28	-	TRBJ1-2	TRBD1	TGTGCCAGCAAGAGGGGACAGTCCTACGGCTACACCTTC	CASKRGQSYGYTF
TRBV7-2	-	TRBJ1-4	TRBD1	TGTGCCAGCAGCCTGGGACAGTCAACTAATGAAAAACTGTTTTTT	CASSLGQSTNEKLFF
TRBV5-1	-	TRBJ2-2	-	TGCGCCAGCAGCTTGGCGCGCGGTACCGGGGAGCTGTTTTTT	CASSLARGTGELFF
TRBV7-3	-	TRBJ2-2	-	TGTGCCAGCAGCTCCCTGGGGGAGGCCGGGGAGCTGTTTTTT	CASSSLGEAGELFF
TRBV4-1	-	TRBJ1-2	-	TGCGCCAGCAGCCAAGATCTGCCGGGGATAGGCTATGGCTACACCTTC	CASSQDLPGIGYGYTF